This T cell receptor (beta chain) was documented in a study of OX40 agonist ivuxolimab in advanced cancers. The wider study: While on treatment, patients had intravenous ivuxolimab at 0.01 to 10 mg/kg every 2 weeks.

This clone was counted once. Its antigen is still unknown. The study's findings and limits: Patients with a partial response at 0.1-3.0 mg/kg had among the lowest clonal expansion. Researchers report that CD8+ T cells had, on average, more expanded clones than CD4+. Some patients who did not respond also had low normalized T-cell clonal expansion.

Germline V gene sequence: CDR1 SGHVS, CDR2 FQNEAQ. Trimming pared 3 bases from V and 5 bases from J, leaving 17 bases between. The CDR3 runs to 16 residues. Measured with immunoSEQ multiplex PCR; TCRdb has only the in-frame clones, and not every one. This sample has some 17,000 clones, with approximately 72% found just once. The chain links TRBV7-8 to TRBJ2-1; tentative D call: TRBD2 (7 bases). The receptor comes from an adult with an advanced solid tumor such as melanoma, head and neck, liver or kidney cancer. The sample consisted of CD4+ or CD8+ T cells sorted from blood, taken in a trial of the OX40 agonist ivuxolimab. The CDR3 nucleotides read TGTGCCAGCAGCTTGCAACGGGGGGCCCCTAACAATGAGCAGTTCTTC. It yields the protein CASSLQRGAPNNEQFF. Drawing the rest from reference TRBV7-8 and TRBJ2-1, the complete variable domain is GAGVSQSPRYKVAKRGQDVALRCDPISGHVSLFWYQQALGQGPEFLTYFQNEAQLDKSGLPSDRFFAERPEGSVSTLKIQRTQQEDSAVYLCASSLQRGAPNNEQFFGPGTRLTVL.